Included here is one T cell receptor beta chain sequence, with context. Its antigen is still unknown. The data were taken from a study of early T cells in non-severe SARS-CoV-2 infection. Study-level points and caveats: Anti-spike CD8 responses were favored by VDJdb matching, which missed private and CD4 specificities.

TCRdb itself ran the 5' RACE reads through MiXCR, one entry per CDR3 protein. Of around 30,000 distinct CDR3 sequences detected, approximately 5.3% appear once; the ten largest clones hold about an eighth. CDR1 LGHDT and CDR2 YNNKEL come from the germline V gene (reference sequence). With 4 bases removed from V and 4 bases from J, the gap between germline ends came to 11 bases. The length of the CDR3 is 14 residues. The chain combines TRBV3-1 with TRBJ1-5; D is perhaps TRBD1 (5 bases). The clonotype was recovered from an adult who was a healthcare worker with PCR-confirmed SARS-CoV-2 infection or an uninfected control (not recorded which). Source material: whole blood. CDR3 DNA sequence: TGTGCCAGCAGCCCCGTAAGGGGAAATCAGCCCCAGCATTTT. Protein product: CASSPVRGNQPQHF.